The 10 T cell receptor beta chains reported below all come from one sample, sequenced in a study of blood T cell repertoires in COVID-19 (dated by TCRdb to about 2020). The library was built by means of the immunoSEQ multiplex PCR assay. Entries here come from immuneACCESS through TCRdb and include only in-frame sequences with V and J called. Some clones fail to appear in such tables; in the studies checked, an unresolved V gene covers under half of the shortfall, and the cause of the remainder is unknown. The sample table records roughly 150,000 clones; 80% of these occur just once. In total, the top ten clones hold approximately 0.5% of the sample. Material: peripheral blood. These receptors were obtained from a man in his sixties with acute or convalescent COVID-19.

This clone was recorded only once. This chain joins TRBV14 and TRBJ2-7; tentatively, D is TRBD1 (5 bases). The CDR3 has 15 amino acids. Trimming pared 0 bases from V and 3 bases from J, leaving 12 bases between. The germline CDR1 and CDR2 sequences are SGHDN and FVKESK. CDR3 sequence: CASSQEPGRVYEQYF. The CDR3 DNA follows: TGTGCCAGCAGCCAAGAACCTGGCAGGGTCTACGAGCAGTACTTC.

V usage is TRBV6-6 and J usage is TRBJ1-1, with TRBD1 matching 9 bases. With 2 bases clipped from V and 3 bases from J, the junction kept 7 bases outside the gene matches. The CDR3 spans 16 residues. Germline CDR1 is MNHNY and CDR2 is SVGAGI (reference sequence). CDR3 residues: CASSYTGGGFDTEAFF. CDR3 in DNA: TGTGCCAGCAGTTACACAGGGGGCGGGTTTGACACTGAAGCTTTCTTT.

The V and J genes are TRBV11-2 and TRBJ1-2; a weak D match, TRBD1 (6 bases). Germline CDR1 SGHAT, CDR2 FQNNGV. Trimming shortened V by 6 bases and J by 8 bases, and 10 bases separated the two germline ends. This CDR3 has 11 amino acids. The CDR3 sequence: CASRDSLGYTF. The CDR3 DNA sequence: TGTGCCAGCAGGGACAGTTTGGGCTACACCTTC.

The chain combines TRBV5-5 with TRBJ1-2, with 10 bases fitting TRBD1. The CDR3 has 15 residues. Germline CDR1 and CDR2: SGHKS and YYEKEE (reference sequence). J was trimmed by 8 bases and V by 3 bases; bases with no gene match: 10. CDR3 coding DNA: TGTGCCAGCAGCTGGAGTGCCGGGACAGGGGACGGCTACACCTTC. Its protein is CASSWSAGTGDGYTF.

The chain recombines TRBV19 with TRBJ2-7; 12 bases agree with TRBD2. Germline V gene lookup returns CDR1 LNHDA and CDR2 SQIVND (reference sequence). J lost 7 bases, V lost 5 bases, and 6 bases had no gene match. The CDR3 has 14 amino acids. The chain's CDR3 is CASSRLAGEGEQYF. The CDR3 bases are TGTGCCAGTAGTCGACTAGCGGGAGAAGGTGAGCAGTACTTC.

The V gene is TRBV4-1, the J gene TRBJ2-3; D unclear. V lost 0 bases to trimming and J lost 0 bases, with 7 bases between them. This CDR3 has 15 amino acids. Germline CDR1 is MGHRA and CDR2 is YSYEKL. The CDR3 loop is CASSQDVRSTDTQYF. CDR3 sequence (DNA): TGCGCCAGCAGCCAAGATGTTCGGAGCACAGATACGCAGTATTTT.

The J gene is TRBJ1-2, the V gene TRBV6-1, with TRBD1 identical over 10 bases. The germline CDR1 and CDR2 sequences are MNHNS and SASEGT. V gave up 2 bases and J gave up 9 bases; unmatched junction bases: 6. There are 14 residues in the CDR3. CDR3 bases: TGTGCCAGCAGTGAAAGGGGGGGACAGGGGAGCTACACCTTC. It yields the protein CASSERGGQGSYTF.

The chain is built from TRBV4-3 and TRBJ2-5; 12 bases are a match to TRBD1. From germline, CDR1 is LGHNA and CDR2 YSLEER. The CDR3 loop spans 16 amino acids. Trimming took 1 base from V and 2 from J; bases not matched to a gene: 2. CDR3 nucleotides: TGCGCCAGCAGCCAAGCGGGACAGGGGGCACAAGAGACCCAGTACTTC. It yields the protein CASSQAGQGAQETQYF.

This clone was detected a few times. This chain links TRBV19 with TRBJ1-1, with TRBD1 matching over 7 bases. Trimming at V came to 6 bases and at J to 5 bases, leaving 15 bases not matched to a gene. Germline lookup yields CDR1 LNHDA and CDR2 SQIVND (reference sequence). The CDR3 sequence is 16 residues long. CDR3 DNA sequence: TGTGCCAGTAGAGGGGGCGGGCAGGCCGAGGGAACTGAAGCTTTCTTT. The encoded protein is CASRGGGQAEGTEAFF.

In its sample, this clone was seen a few times. This chain links TRBV9 with TRBJ1-2; TRBD1 might be the D (5 bases). Trimming left V 3 bases short and J 8 bases short, with 11 bases between. Germline V gene sequence: CDR1 SGDLS, CDR2 YYNGEE. The CDR3 length is 12 residues. CDR3 sequence reads: CASSAGLGGYTF. Written as DNA, the CDR3 is TGTGCCAGCAGCGCAGGGCTGGGAGGCTACACCTTC.